This T cell receptor beta chain comes out of a study of blood T cell repertoires in COVID-19. The count of this clone is one. TCRdb keeps only in-frame clones here, not all; method: immunoSEQ multiplex PCR. The repertoire holds some 150,000 clones, about 88% seen once, with approximately 5.4% in the top ten. What was sequenced was peripheral blood. The TCR originated in a human donor in a cohort sampled during active COVID-19.

CDR3 residues: CASRSGQGAKETQYF. The CDR3 DNA reads as TGTGCCAGCAGATCCGGACAGGGGGCGAAGGAGACCCAGTACTTC. This sequence joins TRBV11-1 and TRBJ2-5; the match to TRBD1 covers 11 bases. V lost 6 bases, J lost 5 bases, and 8 bases stayed unmatched. Germline loops: CDR1 SGHAT, CDR2 FQDESV (reference sequence). This CDR3 contains 15 residues.